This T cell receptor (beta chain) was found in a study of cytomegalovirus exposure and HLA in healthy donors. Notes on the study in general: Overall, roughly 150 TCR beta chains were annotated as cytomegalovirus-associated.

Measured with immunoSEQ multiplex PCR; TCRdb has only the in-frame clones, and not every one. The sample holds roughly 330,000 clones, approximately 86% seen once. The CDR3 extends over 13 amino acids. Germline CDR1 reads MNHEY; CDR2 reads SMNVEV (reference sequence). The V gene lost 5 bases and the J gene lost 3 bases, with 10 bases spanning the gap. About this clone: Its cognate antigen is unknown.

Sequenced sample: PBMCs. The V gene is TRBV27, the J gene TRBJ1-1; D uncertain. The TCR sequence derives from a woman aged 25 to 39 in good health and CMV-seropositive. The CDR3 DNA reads TGTGCCAGCAGTGCCACAATTTACACTGAAGCTTTCTTT. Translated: CASSATIYTEAFF.